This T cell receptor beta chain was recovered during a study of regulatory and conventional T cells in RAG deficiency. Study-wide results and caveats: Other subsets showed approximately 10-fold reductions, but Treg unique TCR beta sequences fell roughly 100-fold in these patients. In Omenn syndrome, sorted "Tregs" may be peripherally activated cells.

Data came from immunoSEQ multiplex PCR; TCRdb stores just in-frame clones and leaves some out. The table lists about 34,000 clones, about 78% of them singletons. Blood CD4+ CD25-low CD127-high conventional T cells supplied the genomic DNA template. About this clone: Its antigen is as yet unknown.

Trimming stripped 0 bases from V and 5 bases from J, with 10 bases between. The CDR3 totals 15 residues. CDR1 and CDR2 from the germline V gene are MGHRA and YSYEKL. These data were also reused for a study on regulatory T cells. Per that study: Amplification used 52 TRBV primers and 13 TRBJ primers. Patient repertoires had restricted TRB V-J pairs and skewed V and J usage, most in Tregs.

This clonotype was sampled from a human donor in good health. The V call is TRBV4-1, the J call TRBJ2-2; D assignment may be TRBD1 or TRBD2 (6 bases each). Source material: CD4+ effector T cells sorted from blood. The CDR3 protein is CASSQEGAGTGELFF. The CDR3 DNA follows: TGCGCCAGCAGCCAAGAGGGGGCGGGAACCGGGGAGCTGTTTTTT.